This T cell receptor beta chain was sequenced for a study of blood T cell repertoires in COVID-19. This CDR3 is built from 15 residues. Germline CDR1 is ENHRY and CDR2 is SYGVKD. The V and J ends lost 2 bases and 2 bases, in that order; junction bases with no gene match: 2. Study members were between about 18 and 95 years old and lived in approximately 25 US regions. Participant-given clinical history determined each cohort assignment. Methods used by the authors: Estimation of nucleated cell counts was performed using reference gene primer amplification. Sequencing used immunoSEQ multiplex PCR; TCRdb keeps in-frame clones, though not all of them. V and J calls and clone size are those listed in that table; D and trimming were worked out from the DNA. The top ten hold roughly 10% of the sample, which has 140,000 or so clones, 85% to 90% seen once.

Sequencing was done on a sample of PBMCs or T cells enriched from blood (not recorded which). This rearrangement joins TRBV10-3 to TRBJ2-2; TRBD1 matches at 7 bases. This clonotype was sampled from a man aged 60-69 years who had recovered from COVID-19. Here the CDR3 reads CAISEKGANTGELFF. In DNA form, the CDR3 reads TGTGCCATCAGTGAGAAGGGGGCTAACACCGGGGAGCTGTTTTTT.